This T cell receptor (beta chain) emerged from a study of T cells in Graves' hyperthyroidism and ophthalmopathy. Over 18 months, lack of ophthalmopathy progression marked Graves' hyperthyroidism as stable. General study results and limits: Within blood appeared most thyroid clonotypes that had expanded above 0.001.

Concerning this clonotype itself: The antigen remains unidentified.

Amplified TCR beta CDR3 regions came from RNA transcripts. Carried out on the TCR CDR3, a first-round RT-PCR used the HTBI primer set. TCRdb processed the multiplex PCR reads anew with MiXCR; each CDR3 protein has one entry. Among some 700,000 distinct CDR3 sequences listed, about 18% were seen once. The sequencing input was blood. This clonotype was sampled from a man aged 50-60 years with Graves' hyperthyroidism.

The DNA of the CDR3 is TGTGCCTGGAGTGTAGACCCCCGGGACAGGACCTATGGCTACACCTTC. This codes for CAWSVDPRDRTYGYTF. The chain employs TRBV30 and TRBJ1-2; 8 nucleotides match TRBD1. Germline CDR1 is GTSNPN and CDR2 is SVGIG (reference sequence). V dropped 0 bases and J dropped 4; count of bases not matched to a gene: 10. The length of the CDR3 is 16 residues.